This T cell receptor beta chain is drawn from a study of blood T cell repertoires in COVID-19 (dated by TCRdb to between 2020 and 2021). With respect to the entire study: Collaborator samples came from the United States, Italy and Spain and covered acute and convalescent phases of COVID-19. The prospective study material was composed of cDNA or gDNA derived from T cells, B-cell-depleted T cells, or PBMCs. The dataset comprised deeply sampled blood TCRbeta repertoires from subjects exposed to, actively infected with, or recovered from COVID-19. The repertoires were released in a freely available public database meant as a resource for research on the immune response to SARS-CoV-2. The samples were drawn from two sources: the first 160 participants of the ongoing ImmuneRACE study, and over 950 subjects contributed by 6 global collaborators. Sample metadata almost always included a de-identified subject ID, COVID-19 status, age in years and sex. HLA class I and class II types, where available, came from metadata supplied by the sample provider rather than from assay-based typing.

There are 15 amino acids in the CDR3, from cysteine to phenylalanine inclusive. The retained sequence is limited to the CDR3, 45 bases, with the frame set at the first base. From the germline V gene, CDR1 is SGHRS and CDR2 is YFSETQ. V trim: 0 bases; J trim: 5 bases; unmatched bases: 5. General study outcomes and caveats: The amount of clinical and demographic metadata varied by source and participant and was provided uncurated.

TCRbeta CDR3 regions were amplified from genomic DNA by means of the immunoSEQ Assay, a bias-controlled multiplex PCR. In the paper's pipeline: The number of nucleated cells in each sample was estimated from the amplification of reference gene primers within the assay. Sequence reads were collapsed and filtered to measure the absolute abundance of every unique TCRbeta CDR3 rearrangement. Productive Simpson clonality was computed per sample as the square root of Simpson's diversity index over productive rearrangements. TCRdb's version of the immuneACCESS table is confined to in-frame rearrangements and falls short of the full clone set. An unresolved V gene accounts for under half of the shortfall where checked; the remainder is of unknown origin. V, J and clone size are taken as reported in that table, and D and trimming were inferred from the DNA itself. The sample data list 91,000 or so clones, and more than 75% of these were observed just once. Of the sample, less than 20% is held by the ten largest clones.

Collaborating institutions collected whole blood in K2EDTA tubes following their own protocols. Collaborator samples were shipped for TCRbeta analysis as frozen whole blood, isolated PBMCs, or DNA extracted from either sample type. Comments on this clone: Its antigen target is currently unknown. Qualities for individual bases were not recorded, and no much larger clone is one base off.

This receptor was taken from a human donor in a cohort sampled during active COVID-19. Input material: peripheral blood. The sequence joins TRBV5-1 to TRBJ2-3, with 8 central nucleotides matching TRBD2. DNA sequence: TGCGCCAGCAGCTTGGTTGCGGGGGGCGTAGATACGCAGTATTTT. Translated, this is CASSLVAGGVDTQYF. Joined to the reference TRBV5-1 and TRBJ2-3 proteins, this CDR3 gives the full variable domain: KAGVTQTPRYLIKTRGQQVTLSCSPISGHRSVSWYQQTPGQGLQFLFEYFSETQRNKGNFPGRFSGRQFSNSRSEMNVSTLELGDSALYLCASSLVAGGVDTQYFGPGTRLTVL.